The clone carrying this T cell receptor beta chain was recorded many times. Its antigen remains unknown. This sample stems from a study of T cell repertoires in cytomegalovirus infection. Study-level information: Public signatures in TCR beta pointed to CMV infection and matching HLA type.

The CDR3 spans 15 residues. CDR1 and CDR2 from the germline V gene are LNHDA and SQIVND (reference sequence). After removal of 4 bases from V and 5 bases from J, the junction contained 7 bases not matched to a gene. TCRdb reanalysed the reads using MiXCR and keeps one entry per CDR3 protein. The table records roughly 300,000 distinct CDR3 sequences, 8% to 9.5% of them present only once. Study results and caveats: There were carriers of CMV plus the relevant HLA, and cumulative public TCR beta family frequency identified them. The study found HLA-C-restricted CMV-specific TCR beta clonotypes dominating the ex vivo response.

The sample taken for sequencing was PBMCs. The V call is TRBV19, the J call TRBJ1-1; 10 nucleotides match TRBD1. The receptor comes from a human donor in good health (CMV status not recorded). Some clones in this sample may be carry-over from other donors' samples. CDR3 coding DNA: TGTGCCAGTAGTACGGACGGACAGGGGGGGACTGAAGCTTTCTTT. Translated: CASSTDGQGGTEAFF.